The following is a TCR beta chain sequence with its context. Per the authors' pipeline: Estimation of nucleated cell counts was performed using reference gene primer amplification. The protocol was immunoSEQ multiplex PCR, while the TCRdb copy is restricted to in-frame clones and leaves out a portion. The V and J calls and clone size are taken from that table; D and trimming were inferred from the DNA. The data show 180,000 or so clones, 60% to 85% seen once. These data are taken from a study of blood T cell repertoires in COVID-19. Study as a whole: Spain, Italy and the United States supplied samples that represented acute and convalescent COVID-19. Sources were T cells, B-cell-depleted T cells, or PBMCs; the material itself was cDNA or gDNA.

Trimming took 0 bases from V and 5 from J, leaving 7 bases between them. Germline V gene lookup returns CDR1 GTSNPN and CDR2 SVGIG (reference sequence). The CDR3 spans 13 residues. The sequence derives from a woman in her 50s with active or convalescent COVID-19. The V call is TRBV30, the J call TRBJ1-4, with unresolved D. The specimen was peripheral blood. The CDR3 spells CAWSVRWNEKLFF. CDR3 nucleotide sequence: TGTGCCTGGAGTGTACGGTGGAATGAAAAACTGTTTTTT.